Presented here are 27 T cell receptor beta chains from one specimen sequenced in a study of regulatory T cells in long-lasting Graves disease (dated by TCRdb to 2020 to 2023). Library preparation was by multiplex PCR. Sequencing instrument: Illumina HiSeq 4000. TCR beta libraries were built with iRepertoire HTBI primers and Arm-PCR amplification of CDR3 regions. TCRdb reprocessing: public reads trimmed at Q25 with fastp, clones called with MiXCR, in-frame beta chains kept. Duplicate CDR3 protein sequences are folded into a single record with the most common DNA and genes. This sample gives a few hundred thousand distinct CDR3 sequences in total; roughly 19% of them show up just once. Clones ranked in the top ten supply roughly 12% of the sample. What the time point label conveys for this sample: newly diagnosed GD, antithyroid drugs for less than 3 months. For both TCR sequencing and RNA sequencing, RNA was extracted from PBMCs in TRIzol.

Separately, the same data were catalogued under a study of T cells in Graves' hyperthyroidism and ophthalmopathy.

The specimen comprised peripheral blood mononuclear cells (PBMCs), sampled at new diagnosis, from a patient treated with antithyroid drugs. The receptors shown here come from a woman younger than 45 with Graves disease. Donor details come from another sample of the same person, matched by shared clones.

The table lists this clonotype with many counts. The chain employs TRBV6-1 and TRBJ1-5, with a weak D call TRBD1 (5 bases). The CDR3 runs 17 residues. Trimming took off 3 bases at V and 0 bases at J, with 15 bases between the two ends. Per germline, CDR1 MNHNS and CDR2 SASEGT. The CDR3 DNA reads TGTGCCAGCAGTGACCACCCTGGAGGGGATAGCAATCAGCCCCAGCATTTT. Translated, it gives CASSDHPGGDSNQPQHF.

This clonotype showed up just a few times. The rearrangement uses TRBV5-1 and TRBJ2-3, with D maybe TRBD1 (5 bases). CDR1 and CDR2 from the germline V gene are SGHRS and YFSETQ. This CDR3 contains 12 residues. The germline V and J ends were trimmed by 7 bases and 7 bases, with 13 bases remaining between them. The CDR3 loop is CASGAGLHTQYF. The DNA for the CDR3 is TGCGCCAGCGGCGCAGGGCTACATACGCAGTATTTT. The variable domain in full, with the rest retrieved from reference TRBV5-1 and TRBJ2-3, is KAGVTQTPRYLIKTRGQQVTLSCSPISGHRSVSWYQQTPGQGLQFLFEYFSETQRNKGNFPGRFSGRQFSNSRSEMNVSTLELGDSALYLCASGAGLHTQYFGPGTRLTVL.

This clonotype was observed many times. The chain recombines TRBV28 with TRBJ2-4, with a tentative D call TRBD1 (5 bases). V was shortened by 7 bases and J by 7 bases, with 17 bases between the two germline ends. Germline V gene lookup returns CDR1 MDHEN and CDR2 SYDVKM. The CDR3 is made up of 14 amino acids. CDR3 coding DNA: TGTGCCAGCAAACGAGTGGGGCTGGGGAACATTCAGTACTTC. Protein: CASKRVGLGNIQYF.

This clonotype was observed a few times. This sequence joins TRBV3-1 and TRBJ1-1; D possibly corresponds to TRBD1 (5 bases). Germline CDR1 and CDR2: LGHDT and YNNKEL (reference sequence). The CDR3 length is 13 residues. Trimming took off 6 bases at V and 7 bases at J, with 15 bases between the two ends. The DNA of the CDR3 is TGTGCCAGCAGGGGAGGGGCTCCTGGTGAAGCTTTCTTT. It yields the protein CASRGGAPGEAFF. The whole variable domain, filled in from reference TRBV3-1 and TRBJ1-1, reads DTAVSQTPKYLVTQMGNDKSIKCEQNLGHDTMYWYKQDSKKFLKIMFSYNNKELIINETVPNRFSPKSPDKAHLNLHINSLELGDSAVYFCASRGGAPGEAFFGQGTRLTVV.

This clonotype was picked up many times. The chain joins TRBV28 to TRBJ2-3; 9 nucleotides line up with TRBD1. Per germline, CDR1 MDHEN and CDR2 SYDVKM. V was clipped by 3 bases and J by 4 bases; unmatched bases: 5. The CDR3 spans 15 residues. The DNA for the CDR3 is TGTGCCAGCAGTTTGGGGACAGGGAGGGCAGATACGCAGTATTTT. It encodes CASSLGTGRADTQYF.

This clonotype was observed once. The chain couples TRBV2 to TRBJ1-2; D might be TRBD1 (6 bases). V lost 8 bases and J lost 7, with 17 bases in between. Germline CDR1 SNHLY, CDR2 FYNNEI. The CDR3 sequence is 13 residues long. CDR3 sequence reads: CASLQGFVSGYTF. In nucleotides, the CDR3 is TGTGCCAGCCTACAGGGTTTTGTCTCTGGCTACACCTTC.

The sample holds many counts of this clonotype. The chain uses TRBV5-4 and TRBJ2-5; D may correspond to TRBD1 or TRBD2 (5 bases each). The CDR3 runs 14 residues. The V end lost 5 bases, the J end lost 3 bases, and 14 bases lay between the germline ends. Germline CDR1 reads SGHNT; CDR2 reads YYREEE (reference sequence). Here the CDR3 reads CASSITRGEETQYF. The CDR3 region has the DNA TGTGCCAGCAGTATAACCCGAGGGGAAGAGACCCAGTACTTC.

The genes are TRBV6-2 or TRBV6-3 and TRBJ2-7; D may be TRBD1 or TRBD2 (5 bases each). V was shortened by 8 bases and J by 3 bases, with 20 bases between the two germline ends. The CDR3 is made up of 15 amino acids. The germline V gene encodes CDR1 MNHEY and CDR2 SVGEGT. CDR3 sequence: CASAPGGGAHYEQYF. DNA for the CDR3: TGTGCCAGCGCCCCCGGTGGGGGTGCCCACTACGAGCAGTACTTC.

Comment on this clonotype: This likely stems from a read error, as it lies one base from a far larger clone. This chain links TRBV6-1 with TRBJ1-1, with D perhaps matching TRBD1 (5 bases). The germline V gene encodes CDR1 MNHNS and CDR2 SASEGT. The CDR3 extends over 14 amino acids. Trimming removed 6 bases at V and 6 bases at J, with 17 bases between. DNA for the CDR3: TGTGCCAGCAGGGCGGGGCGGGTCGCCGCTGAAGCTTTCTTT. It is translated as CASRAGRVAAEAFF.

This clonotype was counted ten times or more. V gene TRBV20-1 combines with J gene TRBJ2-3, with 11 bases aligning to TRBD2. The CDR3 covers 16 residues. Germline CDR1 reads DFQATT; CDR2 reads SNEGSKA (reference sequence). V lost 1 base and J lost 4; bases outside the gene matches: 7. DNA of the CDR3: TGCAGTGCTAGAGCAGGGCTAGCGGGGGGCCCAGATACGCAGTATTTT. It codes for CSARAGLAGGPDTQYF.

This clonotype has a count of ten or more. The J gene is TRBJ1-1, the V gene TRBV7-3, with 7 nucleotides matching TRBD1. Trimming took 6 bases from V and 13 from J; bases not matched to a gene: 8. The CDR3 has 11 residues. Germline V CDR1 and CDR2: SGHTA, FQGTGA. CDR3: CASRRQGVVFF. The CDR3 DNA reads TGTGCCAGCAGGCGACAGGGAGTTGTTTTCTTT.

This clonotype was counted ten times or more. The chain recombines TRBV20-1 with TRBJ1-2; tentatively, D is TRBD1 (5 bases). V shed 7 bases and J shed 2 bases, with 17 bases lying between them. Germline V gene lookup returns CDR1 DFQATT and CDR2 SNEGSKA (reference sequence). The CDR3 length is 14 residues. The DNA for the CDR3 is TGCAGTGTAGCTCAGGCGGGGGGGAACTATGGCTACACCTTC. This sequence encodes CSVAQAGGNYGYTF.

The gene calls are TRBV6-1 and TRBJ1-3; TRBD1 agrees at 7 bases. Germline-derived CDR1 and CDR2 are MNHNS and SASEGT. The V segment lost 6 bases and the J segment 4 bases; nucleotides outside the gene matches: 6. This CDR3 spans 14 amino acids. The chain's CDR3 is CASSYGTEGNTIYF. The CDR3 region has the DNA TGTGCCAGCAGCTATGGGACAGAAGGAAACACCATATATTTT.

A few counts support this clonotype. This chain uses TRBV20-1 with TRBJ1-5; D is uncertain. V was clipped by 1 base and J by 0 bases, with 7 bases between them. The CDR3 has 14 amino acids. Germline loops: CDR1 DFQATT, CDR2 SNEGSKA (reference sequence). The CDR3, as DNA: TGCAGTGCTAGAGCGGGTTATAGCAATCAGCCCCAGCATTTT. It is translated as CSARAGYSNQPQHF.

This clonotype was recorded many times. V is TRBV27 and J is TRBJ2-3; 7 nucleotides agree with TRBD1. The length of the CDR3 is 14 residues. The junction had 7 bases not matched to a gene; V was cut back by 4 bases and J by 6 bases. Germline CDR1 and CDR2: MNHEY and SMNVEV (reference sequence). CDR3 nucleotides: TGTGCCAGCAGTTCCATCTCGACAGGGGATACGCAGTATTTT. This translates into CASSSISTGDTQYF.

This sequence joins TRBV5-1 and TRBJ2-7, with 11 nucleotides matching TRBD2. The V gene's germline CDR1 is SGHRS and CDR2 YFSETQ. This CDR3 comprises 15 residues. With 5 bases clipped from V and 4 bases from J, the junction kept 8 bases outside the gene matches. The CDR3 coding sequence is TGCGCCAGCAGACCACATCGACTAGCGGGATACGAGCAGTACTTC. Translating gives CASRPHRLAGYEQYF.

This clonotype was counted a few times. The chain uses TRBV4-1 and TRBJ1-1, with TRBD1 as a possible D gene (5 bases). The CDR3 contains 17 residues. CDR1 is MGHRA and CDR2 is YSYEKL in the germline V gene. Between the trimmed V and J ends, which lost 8 bases and 0 bases, there was a span of 22 bases. The CDR3, as DNA: TGCGCCAGCGGCCCAGCCGTCAGGGACCCTATGAACACTGAAGCTTTCTTT. Protein: CASGPAVRDPMNTEAFF.

Comments on this clonotype: Just one base apart from a much larger clone, this may be a read error. The V gene is TRBV6-1, the J gene TRBJ2-7, with 8 bases lining up with TRBD1. The CDR3 spans 14 residues. Germline V gene data show CDR1 as MNHNS and CDR2 as SASEGT. With V trimmed by 8 bases and J by 3 bases, 9 bases remained unmatched. The CDR3 DNA reads as TGTGCCAGCGGAAGCCGGGACAGGAGCTACGAGCAGTACTTC. Its translation: CASGSRDRSYEQYF.

The sample holds many counts of this clonotype. J is TRBJ1-1 and V is TRBV5-1; D is undetermined. There are 14 residues in the CDR3. Germline values: CDR1 SGHRS, CDR2 YFSETQ. With 1 base removed from V and 7 bases from J, the gap between germline ends came to 14 bases. Here the CDR3 DNA reads TGCGCCAGCAGCTTGATTCCTGGCGGCAATGAAGCTTTCTTT. It codes for CASSLIPGGNEAFF.

The CDR3: CASSDRWLAGRHEQYF. The CDR3 nucleotides read TGTGCCAGCAGTGACCGCTGGCTAGCGGGACGCCACGAGCAGTACTTC. The V and J genes are TRBV12-3 or TRBV12-4 and TRBJ2-7, with 9 bases identical to TRBD2. CDR3 length equals 16 residues. The ends lost 5 bases at V and 5 bases at J; junction bases unmatched: 13.

The J gene is TRBJ2-1, the V gene TRBV28, with D tentatively TRBD2 (5 bases). V lost 7 bases and J 4 bases, leaving 17 bases between the germline ends. This CDR3 comprises 15 residues. Germline V gene data show CDR1 as MDHEN and CDR2 as SYDVKM. The CDR3 nucleotides are TGTGCCAGCACCCTGAGGTCGGGGAAATACAATGAGCAGTTCTTC. Translating gives CASTLRSGKYNEQFF.

In this sample, this clonotype turned up many times. The chain uses TRBV7-8 and TRBJ1-2; D gene unclear. The CDR3 is 13 amino acids. In germline, CDR1 is SGHVS, CDR2 FQNEAQ. The V end was cut by 2 bases, the J end by 1 base, with 5 bases between. CDR3 sequence reads: CASSLLDNYGYTF. In DNA, the CDR3 is TGTGCCAGCAGCTTACTGGATAACTATGGCTACACCTTC.

This clonotype has a handful of counts. V and J are TRBV6-2 or TRBV6-3 and TRBJ1-3; no reliable D call. Trimming shortened V by 8 bases and J by 0 bases, and 11 bases separated the two germline ends. The CDR3 covers 14 residues. Germline V gene lookup returns CDR1 MNHEY and CDR2 SVGEGT. CDR3 DNA: TGTGCCAGCCTTCCAATCGCCTCTGGAAACACCATATATTTT. Amino acids: CASLPIASGNTIYF.

About this clonotype itself: The junction does not match germline at one end; this may be a read error. The chain couples TRBV7-7 to TRBJ2-5; 7 bases match TRBD1. Germline CDR1 and CDR2: SSHAT and FNYEAQ (reference sequence). The length of the CDR3 is 15 residues. The CDR3 is CASSIRQGGEETQYF. The CDR3 region has the DNA TGTGCTAGCAGCATACGACAGGGCGGTGAAGAGACCCAGTACTTC. The variable domain in full, completed from reference TRBV7-7 and TRBJ2-5, reads GAGVSQSPRYKVTKRGQDVTLRCDPISSHATLYWYQQALGQGPEFLTYFNYEAQPDKSGLPSDRFSAERPEGSISTLTIQRTEQRDSAMYRCASSIRQGGEETQYFGPGTRLLVL.

To note about this clonotype: This may be a read error, as it is one base from a much larger clone. V and J are TRBV6-2 or TRBV6-3 and TRBJ2-5; TRBD2 aligns across 11 bases. Germline CDR1 is MNHEY and CDR2 is SVGEGT. The CDR3 covers 14 residues. The CDR3 DNA reads TGTGTCAGCAAACCGGGACTAGCGGAAGAGACCCAGTACTTC. Translated: CVSKPGLAEETQYF.

The chain employs TRBV18 and TRBJ1-6; 7 nucleotides line up with TRBD1. This CDR3 has 15 residues. The germline V gene has CDR1 KGHSH and CDR2 LQKENI. Unmatched junction bases numbered 6, after V lost 4 bases and J lost 6 bases. This CDR3 reads CASSREGTVNSPLHF. CDR3 DNA sequence: TGTGCCAGCTCACGGGAGGGGACAGTTAATTCACCCCTCCACTTT.

This clonotype was picked up many times. This chain joins TRBV18 and TRBJ2-1, with D perhaps TRBD2 (5 bases). CDR1 and CDR2 (germline): KGHSH, LQKENI. The V end lost 5 bases, the J end lost 4 bases, and 15 bases lay between the germline ends. The length of the CDR3 is 15 residues. The chain's CDR3 is CASSGVHGVYNEQFF. The CDR3 coding sequence is TGTGCCAGCTCAGGGGTACACGGGGTATACAATGAGCAGTTCTTC.